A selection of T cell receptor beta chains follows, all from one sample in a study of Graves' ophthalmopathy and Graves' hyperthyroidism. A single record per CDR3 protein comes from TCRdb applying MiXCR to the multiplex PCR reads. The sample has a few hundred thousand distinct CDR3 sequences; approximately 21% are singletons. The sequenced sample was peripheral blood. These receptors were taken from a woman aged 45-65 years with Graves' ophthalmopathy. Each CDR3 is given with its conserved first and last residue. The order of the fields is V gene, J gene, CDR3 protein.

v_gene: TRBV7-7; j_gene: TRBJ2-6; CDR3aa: CASSLAPGANVLTF
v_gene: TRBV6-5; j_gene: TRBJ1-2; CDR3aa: CASSYSGQGAGYGYTF
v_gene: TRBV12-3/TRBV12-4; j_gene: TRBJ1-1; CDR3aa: CASSITVYTEAFF
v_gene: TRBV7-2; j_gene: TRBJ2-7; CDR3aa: CASSLTGTSSYEQYF
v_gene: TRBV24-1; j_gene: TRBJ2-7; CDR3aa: CATSDRTGYEQYF
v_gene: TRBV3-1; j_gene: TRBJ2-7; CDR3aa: CASSPGTPTAGQYF
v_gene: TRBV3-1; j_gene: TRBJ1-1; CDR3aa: CASSQAGTASGGTEAFF
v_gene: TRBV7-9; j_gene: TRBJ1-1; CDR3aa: CASSFVSGKRSEAFF
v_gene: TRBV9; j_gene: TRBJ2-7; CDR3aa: CASSAGSRYEQYF
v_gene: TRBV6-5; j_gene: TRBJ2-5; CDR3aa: CASSYPTGGEETQYF
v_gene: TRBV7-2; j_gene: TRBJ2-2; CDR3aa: CASSEGPNTGELFF
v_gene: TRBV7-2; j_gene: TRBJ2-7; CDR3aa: CASSVRQSYEQYF
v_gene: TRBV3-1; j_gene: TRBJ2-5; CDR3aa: CASSQDASGTFGTQYF
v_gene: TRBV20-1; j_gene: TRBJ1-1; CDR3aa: CSARAGTVNTEAFF
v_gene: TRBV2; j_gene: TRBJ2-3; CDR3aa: CASSTRDRKQYF
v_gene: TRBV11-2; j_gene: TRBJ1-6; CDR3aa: CASSSQGQGNSPLHF
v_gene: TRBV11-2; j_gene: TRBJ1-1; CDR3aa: CASSSPSGRTEAFF
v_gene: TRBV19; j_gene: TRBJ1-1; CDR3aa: CASNPSGAQNTEAFF
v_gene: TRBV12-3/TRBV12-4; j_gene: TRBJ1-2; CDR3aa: CTSSLAGGNYGYTF
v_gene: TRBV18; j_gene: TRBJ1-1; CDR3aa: CASSPARGTEAFF
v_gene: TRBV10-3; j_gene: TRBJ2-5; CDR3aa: CAISEHSQETQYF
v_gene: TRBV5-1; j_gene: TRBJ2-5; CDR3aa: CASSWELYQETRYF
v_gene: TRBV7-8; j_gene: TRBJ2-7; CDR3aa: CASSPPFSGPTYEQYF
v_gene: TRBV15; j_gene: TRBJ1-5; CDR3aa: CATSRTPNSNQPQHF
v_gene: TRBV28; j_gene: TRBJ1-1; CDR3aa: CASSYAGGRAEAFF
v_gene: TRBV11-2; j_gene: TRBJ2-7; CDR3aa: CASSLAYGGEQYF
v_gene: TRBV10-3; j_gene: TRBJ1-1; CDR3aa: CATRVGVGTEAFF
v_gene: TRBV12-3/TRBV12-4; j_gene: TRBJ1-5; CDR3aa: CASSLTDNQPQHF
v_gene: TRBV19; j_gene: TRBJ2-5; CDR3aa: CASSTRLARGETQYF
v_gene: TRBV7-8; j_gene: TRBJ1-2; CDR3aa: CASSLGQGAVNYGYTF
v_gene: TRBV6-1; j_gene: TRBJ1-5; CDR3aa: CASSGRVNQPQHF
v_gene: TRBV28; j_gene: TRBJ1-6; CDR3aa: CASSSHAGTLNSPLHF
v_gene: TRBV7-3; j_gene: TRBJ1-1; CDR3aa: CASSFWGGSEAFF
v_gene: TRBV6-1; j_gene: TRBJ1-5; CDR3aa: CASRWMGDGDSNQPQHF
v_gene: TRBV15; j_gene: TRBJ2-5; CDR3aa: CATGEGVLRETQYF
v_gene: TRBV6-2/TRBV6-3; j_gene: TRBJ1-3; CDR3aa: CASSRGQHSGNTIYF